This T cell receptor (beta chain) appears in the sequencing data of a study of shared clonotypes between healthy human individuals. Study observations and caveats: Clonotypes not shared had lower generation probabilities than those common to all four donors.

Sequenced by immunoSEQ multiplex PCR; TCRdb stores in-frame clones only, minus some. The repertoire has 2,100,000 or so clones, roughly 95% of them found once; the top ten carry 0.1% to 0.15%. The ends were cut back, 1 base at V and 1 base at J, with 11 bases in the middle. Germline CDR1 reads SGHTA; CDR2 reads FQGNSA. This CDR3 region has 16 residues. Only one count was recorded for this clone. As yet, its antigen is unknown. The V call is TRBV7-2, the J call TRBJ1-5, with D perhaps matching TRBD1 (5 bases). The receptor's source is a man aged 18 to 29 in good health. What was sequenced was naive CD4+ T cells sorted from blood. Documented subset: CD45RA+ positively selected. The CDR3 region has the DNA TGTGCCAGCAGCTTAGTGGGGGTGGGGAGCAATCAGCCCCAGCATTTT. It codes for CASSLVGVGSNQPQHF. Based on the CDR3 plus reference TRBV7-2 and TRBJ1-5, the full variable domain is GAGVSQSPSNKVTEKGKDVELRCDPISGHTALYWYRQSLGQGLEFLIYFQGNSAPDKSGLPSDRFSAERTGGSVSTLTIQRTQQEDSAVYLCASSLVGVGSNQPQHFGDGTRLSIL.